The 20 T cell receptor beta chains below were found in one sample sequenced in a study of shared clonotypes between healthy human individuals (TCRdb year 2020). Receptors were amplified or captured by the immunoSEQ multiplex PCR assay. TCRdb obtained this table from immuneACCESS and retained in-frame rearrangements with V and J assigned. These tables miss some clones; where compared with another copy, unresolved V genes account for less than half of the shortfall, and the remainder is unexplained. This sample is represented by fewer than 1.8 million clones; approximately 98.5% of them were singletons. The top ten clonotypes cover roughly 0.35% of the sample. The sample taken for sequencing was naive CD4+ T cells sorted from blood. The cell subset or site label on this specimen signifies: CD45RA+ positively selected. The receptors shown here come from a man aged 30-40 years in good health.

The chain recombines TRBV19 with TRBJ2-7; no firm D call. V lost 3 bases, J lost 2 bases, and 11 bases lay in between. The CDR3 has 14 amino acids. CDR1 is LNHDA and CDR2 is SQIVND in the germline V gene (reference sequence). The CDR3 spells CASSISGLPYEQYF. The CDR3 nucleotides are TGTGCCAGTAGTATCTCGGGCCTGCCCTACGAGCAGTACTTC.

V gene TRBV5-1 combines with J gene TRBJ2-5; the match to TRBD2 covers 8 bases. Germline V CDR1 and CDR2: SGHRS, YFSETQ. V was clipped by 3 bases and J by 5 bases; unmatched bases: 6. The CDR3 is 14 residues long. CDR3 nucleotide sequence: TGCGCCAGCAGCTCTTGGACTAGCAGCGAGACCCAGTACTTC. It translates to CASSSWTSSETQYF.

The V gene is TRBV5-1, the J gene TRBJ2-2; TRBD2 matches at 15 bases. Germline loops: CDR1 SGHRS, CDR2 YFSETQ. CDR3 length equals 18 residues. Trimming took 4 bases from V and 0 from J; bases not matched to a gene: 4. This chain's CDR3 is CASSPGLAGGSNTGELFF. Written as DNA, the CDR3 is TGCGCCAGCAGCCCGGGACTAGCGGGAGGATCGAACACCGGGGAGCTGTTTTTT.

Concerning this clone itself: The junction departs from the called germline gene at one end, perhaps through a read error. The CDR3 here is CASNLPGLYEQYF. The CDR3 DNA sequence: TGTGCCAGCAATTTACCGGGTCTCTACGAGCAGTACTTC. The chain has TRBV28 and TRBJ2-7; no clear D gene. The CDR3 consists of 13 residues. The germline CDR1 and CDR2 sequences are MDHEN and SYDVKM.

The J gene is TRBJ1-5, the V gene TRBV6-1, with 7 bases identical to TRBD1. The CDR3 is made up of 13 amino acids. V lost 8 bases and J lost 5; bases outside the gene matches: 6. Germline-derived CDR1 and CDR2 are MNHNS and SASEGT. The CDR3 sequence: CASEKTGDQPQHF. In nucleotides, the CDR3 is TGTGCCAGCGAGAAAACAGGGGATCAGCCCCAGCATTTT.

This chain links TRBV19 with TRBJ2-2, with TRBD2 identical over 9 bases. Germline loops: CDR1 LNHDA, CDR2 SQIVND (reference sequence). The V segment lost 6 bases and the J segment 7 bases; nucleotides outside the gene matches: 9. The CDR3 runs 15 residues. In nucleotides, the CDR3 is TGTGCCAGTAGGGTAGGTTGGACTAGCGTCGGGGAGCTGTTTTTT. The encoded protein is CASRVGWTSVGELFF.

With respect to this clone: The DNA is left out, because the CDR3 cannot be placed on it with certainty; the CDR3 is given as TCRdb lists it. The chain employs TRBV29-1 and TRBJ1-2; the table's D call, TRBD1, was not checked against the DNA. The CDR3 contains 12 residues when both ends are counted. Germline-derived CDR1 and CDR2 are SQVTM and ANQGSEA. This CDR3 reads CSVGTGTLSHTF.

This chain links TRBV9 with TRBJ2-1, with D hard to call. The CDR3 consists of 16 residues. V was shortened by 4 bases and J by 0 bases, with 14 bases between the two germline ends. Germline CDR1 and CDR2: SGDLS and YYNGEE. This chain's CDR3 is CASSPLVLSSYNEQFF. CDR3 in DNA: TGTGCCAGCAGCCCTTTGGTCCTGAGCTCCTACAATGAGCAGTTCTTC.

V is TRBV25-1 and J is TRBJ1-1; the D gene is possibly TRBD1 (6 bases). V lost 2 bases and J 4 bases, leaving 14 bases between the germline ends. Per germline, CDR1 MGHDK and CDR2 SYGVNS. The CDR3 is made up of 15 amino acids. The DNA of the CDR3 is TGTGCCAGCAGTGAACCTTTTTTAGGGGGCACTGAAGCTTTCTTT. The encoded protein is CASSEPFLGGTEAFF.

CDR3 sequence reads: CASSVVGAPSYEQYF. The CDR3 region has the DNA TGTGCCAGCAGCGTAGTAGGGGCCCCCTCCTACGAGCAGTACTTC. The V and J genes are TRBV9 and TRBJ2-7; weak D call: TRBD1 (5 bases). V dropped 0 bases and J dropped 0 bases, with 10 bases sitting between them. CDR3 length equals 15 residues. CDR1 is SGDLS and CDR2 is YYNGEE in the germline V gene.

The V and J genes are TRBV10-3 and TRBJ2-7; the match to TRBD1 covers 7 bases. The CDR3 sequence is 14 residues long. Germline CDR1 is ENHRY and CDR2 is SYGVKD. V trimming: 4 bases; J trimming: 4 bases; junction bases outside the gene matches: 7. Here the CDR3 DNA reads TGTGCCATCAGTGCAGAGGGGGCGCGGTACGAGCAGTACTTC. Amino acid sequence: CAISAEGARYEQYF.

The chain has TRBV5-1 and TRBJ2-3; D uncertain. This CDR3 comprises 14 residues. The V gene lost 0 bases and the J gene lost 5 bases, with 10 bases spanning the gap. The germline CDR1 and CDR2 sequences are SGHRS and YFSETQ. The CDR3 nucleotides read TGCGCCAGCAGCTTGGGCAAGGCCTTAGATACGCAGTATTTT. As protein: CASSLGKALDTQYF.

The chain employs TRBV6-6 and TRBJ2-3; D not certain. This CDR3 has 14 residues. V was trimmed by 5 bases and J by 0 bases, leaving 9 bases between them. The V gene's germline CDR1 is MNHNY and CDR2 SVGAGI (reference sequence). The CDR3 spells CASSTVSSTDTQYF. For the CDR3, the DNA is TGTGCCAGCAGTACCGTGAGCAGCACAGATACGCAGTATTTT.

A word on this clone: The same CDR3 is also encoded by other DNA sequences in this sample. This rearrangement joins TRBV29-1 to TRBJ2-4; D is unclear. This CDR3 is 13 amino acids long. Trimming left V 6 bases short and J 0 bases short, with 9 bases between. CDR1 is SQVTM, CDR2 ANQGSEA, per germline. The CDR3 coding sequence is TGCAGCGTAGGCCAGCTAGCCAAAAACATTCAGTACTTC. It yields the protein CSVGQLAKNIQYF.

The chain is built from TRBV27 and TRBJ2-7; TRBD1 aligns across 7 bases. Germline trimming cut 5 bases from V and 7 bases from J; bases unmatched to any gene: 5. This CDR3 has 12 amino acids. Per germline, CDR1 MNHEY and CDR2 SMNVEV (reference sequence). CDR3 amino acids: CASSNRGQEQYF. DNA for the CDR3: TGTGCCAGCAGTAACAGGGGTCAAGAGCAGTACTTC.

The chain has TRBV19 and TRBJ2-1; TRBD2 aligns across 11 bases. CDR3 size: 14 residues. V lost 9 bases to trimming and J lost 6 bases; unmatched junction nucleotides: 7. The germline gives CDR1 LNHDA, CDR2 SQIVND (reference sequence). The CDR3 DNA reads TGTGCCAGCGGTAGCGGGAGGGACTTCAATGAGCAGTTCTTC. This encodes CASGSGRDFNEQFF.

V usage is TRBV28 and J usage is TRBJ1-1; D not certain. With 3 bases removed from V and 0 bases from J, the gap between germline ends came to 17 bases. Germline CDR1 and CDR2: MDHEN and SYDVKM. This CDR3 comprises 17 residues. The CDR3 here is CASSFPAGSYMNTEAFF. The CDR3 nucleotides read TGTGCCAGCAGTTTTCCTGCCGGCAGTTACATGAACACTGAAGCTTTCTTT.

This chain joins TRBV18 and TRBJ1-5; D gene ambiguous. CDR1 is KGHSH, CDR2 LQKENI, per germline. V was cut by 3 bases and J by 7 bases, with 16 bases left in between. The CDR3 spans 15 residues. CDR3 DNA: TGTGCCAGCTCACCCCAGGTAGTGTCCGGGCAGCCCCAGCATTTT. It is translated as CASSPQVVSGQPQHF.

The V call is TRBV7-2, the J call TRBJ2-7, with D perhaps TRBD1 or TRBD2 (7 bases each). V gave up 5 bases and J gave up 1 base, with 15 bases separating them. Germline V CDR1 and CDR2: SGHTA, FQGNSA. CDR3 length: 15 residues. CDR3 bases: TGTGCCAGCAGCCACCAGGGGGGGTCATCCTACGAGCAGTACTTC. It specifies CASSHQGGSSYEQYF.

The chain carries TRBV5-4 and TRBJ2-2, with D possibly matching TRBD1 (6 bases). Germline CDR1 is SGHNT and CDR2 is YYREEE (reference sequence). The CDR3 totals 13 residues. The germline V and J ends were trimmed by 1 base and 6 bases, with 7 bases remaining between them. CDR3 sequence: CASSLQGSGELFF. The DNA of the CDR3 is TGTGCCAGCAGCTTGCAGGGGTCCGGGGAGCTGTTTTTT.